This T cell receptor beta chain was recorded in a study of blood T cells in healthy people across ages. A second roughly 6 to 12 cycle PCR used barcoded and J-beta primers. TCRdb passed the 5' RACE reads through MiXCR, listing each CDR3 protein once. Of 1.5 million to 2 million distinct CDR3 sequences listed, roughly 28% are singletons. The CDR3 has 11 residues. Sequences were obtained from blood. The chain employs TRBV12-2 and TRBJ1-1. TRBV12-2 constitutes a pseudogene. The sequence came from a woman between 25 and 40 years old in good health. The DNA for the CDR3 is TGTGCAAGTCGCTTTTCCACTGAAGCTTTCTTT. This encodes CASRFSTEAFF.